Below are 18 T cell receptor beta chains sequenced from a single sample in a study of early stage breast cancer tumors. The data were produced by immunoSEQ multiplex PCR, yet TCRdb's version contains in-frame clones alone and is incomplete. This sample has 45,000 to 50,000 clones, with around 83% found just once. Sequenced material: blood. The receptors here all came from a person aged 50 to 59 with breast cancer.

The V gene is TRBV27, the J gene TRBJ1-4, with 9 positions matching TRBD1. Germline V gene lookup returns CDR1 MNHEY and CDR2 SMNVEV (reference sequence). The CDR3 length is 16 residues. J was trimmed by 8 bases and V by 5 bases; bases with no gene match: 12. The CDR3 nucleotides read TGTGCCAGCAGTCCCGAATCCGGGACAGGGAGGGAAAAACTGTTTTTT. The encoded protein is CASSPESGTGREKLFF.

The chain is built from TRBV19 and TRBJ2-6; D remains unclear. The CDR3 spans 16 residues. Germline values: CDR1 LNHDA, CDR2 SQIVND (reference sequence). V was pared by 3 bases and J by 0 bases, with 9 bases between. In nucleotides, the CDR3 is TGTGCCAGTAGTATTCTCTGGAGCTCTGGGGCCAACGTCCTGACTTTC. Translated, it gives CASSILWSSGANVLTF.

In this sample, this clone turned up a few times. The V and J genes are TRBV7-2 and TRBJ2-3; no definite D call. Deletions cut 9 bases from V and 0 bases from J, with 10 bases between. The CDR3 runs to 13 residues. The germline V gene has CDR1 SGHTA and CDR2 FQGNSA. DNA for the CDR3: TGTGCCAGTAGGGTCGGAAGCACAGATACGCAGTATTTT. Its translation is CASRVGSTDTQYF.

This clone showed up just a few times. The rearrangement joins TRBV7-9 to TRBJ2-5; D might be TRBD2 (6 bases). The CDR3 totals 16 residues. The V gene's germline CDR1 is SEHNR and CDR2 FQNEAQ (reference sequence). Trimming took off 7 bases at V and 1 base at J, with 19 bases between the two ends. CDR3 loop: CASTPAGRGIQETQYF. In DNA form, the CDR3 reads TGTGCCAGCACGCCCGCCGGGCGGGGCATCCAAGAGACCCAGTACTTC.

This clone has a single count. The chain links TRBV7-8 to TRBJ2-5; D gene uncertain. The CDR3 length is 11 residues. V dropped 10 bases and J dropped 5 bases, with 11 bases sitting between them. In germline, CDR1 is SGHVS, CDR2 FQNEAQ. The CDR3 is CATQELETQYF. CDR3 in DNA: TGTGCCACGCAGGAGCTGGAGACCCAGTACTTC. Full variable domain (remainder filled in from reference TRBV7-8 and TRBJ2-5): GAGVSQSPRYKVAKRGQDVALRCDPISGHVSLFWYQQALGQGPEFLTYFQNEAQLDKSGLPSDRFFAERPEGSVSTLKIQRTQQEDSAVYLCATQELETQYFGPGTRLLVL.

The chain employs TRBV6-5 and TRBJ1-4; D is possibly TRBD1 (6 bases). Germline assignment: CDR1 MNHEY and CDR2 SVGAGI. The CDR3 length is 16 residues. V shed 2 bases and J shed 0 bases, with 10 bases lying between them. CDR3 sequence (DNA): TGTGCCAGCAGTTACAGGGGGATTGCAACTAATGAAAAACTGTTTTTT. This gives the protein CASSYRGIATNEKLFF.

With regard to this clone: An end of the junction does not agree with germline; a read error may underlie this. V usage is TRBV11-2 and J usage is TRBJ2-7; the D gene could be TRBD1 or TRBD2 (6 bases each). Germline V gene data show CDR1 as SGHAT and CDR2 as FQNNGV. The CDR3 spans 15 residues. CDR3 bases: TGTGCCAGCAGCCTAGACGGGGGACAAACCTACGAGCAGTACTTC. Translation gives CASSLDGGQTYEQYF.

V usage is TRBV5-5 and J usage is TRBJ2-5; 7 nucleotides agree with TRBD1. This CDR3 has 14 amino acids. Per germline, CDR1 SGHKS and CDR2 YYEKEE (reference sequence). V lost 3 bases and J lost 6; bases outside the gene matches: 8. The DNA of the CDR3 is TGTGCCAGCAGCTACGGGACAGTCGCCCAGACCCAGTACTTC. Encoded protein: CASSYGTVAQTQYF.

The chain employs TRBV19 and TRBJ2-6, with 7 bases lining up with TRBD1. The CDR3 loop spans 15 amino acids. Trimming cost V 7 bases and J 0 bases; bases outside gene matches: 3. CDR1 LNHDA and CDR2 SQIVND come from the germline V gene (reference sequence). The CDR3 DNA sequence: TGTGCCAGTATGACAGGGTTCTCTGGGGCCAACGTCCTGACTTTC. Translated, it gives CASMTGFSGANVLTF.

This clone is a singleton in its sample. The chain links TRBV6-6 to TRBJ2-5, with D tentatively TRBD1 (6 bases). Germline V CDR1 and CDR2: MNHNY, SVGAGI (reference sequence). The V and J ends lost 7 bases and 3 bases respectively, with 9 bases between them. The CDR3 totals 12 residues. CDR3: CASKRQEETQYF. In DNA form, the CDR3 reads TGTGCCAGCAAGAGACAGGAAGAGACCCAGTACTTC.

J is TRBJ2-3 and V is TRBV7-3, with a possible D match to TRBD2 (5 bases). The germline gives CDR1 SGHTA, CDR2 FQGTGA. The CDR3 contains 15 residues. V was shortened by 2 bases and J by 2 bases, with 11 bases between the two germline ends. The CDR3 region has the DNA TGTGCCAGCAGCTTACAAGCGGCAGACACAGATACGCAGTATTTT. It is translated as CASSLQAADTDTQYF.

V and J are TRBV29-1 and TRBJ1-5; possible D gene TRBD1, 6 bases. CDR3 length: 22 residues. The V and J ends lost 0 bases and 0 bases respectively, with 30 bases between them. Per the germline V gene, CDR1 is SQVTM and CDR2 is ANQGSEA. In DNA form, the CDR3 reads TGCAGCGTTGAAGATCGGGGACCCGGAACGGGACAAGAACGATATAGCAATCAGCCCCAGCATTTT. Encoded protein: CSVEDRGPGTGQERYSNQPQHF.

V gene TRBV28 combines with J gene TRBJ1-2, with D maybe TRBD1 (5 bases). Looked up from germline, CDR1 is MDHEN and CDR2 is SYDVKM. The V end was cut by 10 bases, the J end by 2 bases, with 11 bases between. CDR3 length equals 12 residues. Written as DNA, the CDR3 is TGTGCCACACGTGAGGGGAACTATGGCTACACCTTC. Its translation: CATREGNYGYTF.

CDR3 sequence reads: CASSAVRPGQDYEQFF. In DNA form, the CDR3 reads TGCGCCAGCAGCGCCGTTAGGCCCGGACAGGACTATGAGCAGTTCTTC. The chain employs TRBV5-1 and TRBJ2-1; TRBD1 matches at 7 bases. The CDR3 totals 16 residues. Germline CDR1 SGHRS, CDR2 YFSETQ. V lost 4 bases, J lost 8 bases, and 15 bases stayed unmatched.

The V and J genes are TRBV2 and TRBJ2-7; TRBD2 matches at 9 bases. The germline V gene has CDR1 SNHLY and CDR2 FYNNEI. The V gene end was trimmed by 9 bases and the J gene end by 5 bases; junction bases not matched to a gene: 5. CDR3 length: 12 amino acids. CDR3 DNA: TGTGCCAGTCGACTAGCGGCCAACGAGCAGTACTTC. Translation gives CASRLAANEQYF.

This chain links TRBV5-8 with TRBJ2-1; no reliable D call. With 0 bases removed from V and 1 base from J, the gap between germline ends came to 11 bases. The germline V gene encodes CDR1 SGHTS and CDR2 YDEGEE. This CDR3 region has 16 residues. This chain's CDR3 is CASSLGVTVSYNEQFF. The CDR3, as DNA: TGTGCCAGCAGCTTGGGGGTTACAGTTTCCTACAATGAGCAGTTCTTC.

A few counts support this clone. The J gene is TRBJ2-7, the V gene TRBV18; D is unclear. Trimming shortened V by 6 bases and J by 1 base, and 4 bases separated the two germline ends. The CDR3 length is 11 residues. Germline V gene data show CDR1 as KGHSH and CDR2 as LQKENI. The CDR3: CASSQSYEQYF. CDR3 in DNA: TGTGCCAGCTCGCAGTCCTACGAGCAGTACTTC.

The chain uses TRBV27 and TRBJ1-4, with 8 bases matching TRBD1. Losses at the gene ends were 6 bases for V and 2 bases for J; bases not matched to a gene: 5. The germline V gene has CDR1 MNHEY and CDR2 SMNVEV (reference sequence). This CDR3 contains 15 residues. The CDR3 is CASSSQGATNEKLFF. CDR3 nucleotides: TGTGCCAGCAGCAGCCAGGGGGCTACTAATGAAAAACTGTTTTTT.